This T cell receptor beta chain was recorded in a study of shared clonotypes between healthy human individuals (TCRdb year 2020). For the study in its entirety: The cohort included three men and a couple of women between 18 and 49 years of age. Per donor, three plates each were used for CD4 naive and CD4 memory, two for CD8 naive, and one for CD8 memory. To estimate repertoire size and how much clonotypes are shared between individuals, the study performed deep sequencing of blood TCR repertoires from a few healthy adults. Each donor's leukapheresis produced roughly between about 0.9 and 9.5 billion PBMCs. Libraries were prepared and TCR repertoires were sequenced by different laboratories using diverse techniques, in order to increase sequencing depth and limit assay-specific biases. Points the paper makes about the study in general: When several donors were compared, the shared fraction of clonotypes was approximately 5% for naive CD4, around 4% for naive CD8, 2.3% for memory CD4, and roughly 0.4% for memory CD8. Naive subsets generally had larger estimated clonotype richness than memory subsets. Rarefaction of sorted-subset datasets indicated incomplete sequencing despite the large sequencing depth. Based on pairwise subsampling, the degree of clonotype sharing among donors was expected to be affected by sequencing depth. Higher generation probabilities were observed for clonotypes shared by all four sorted-subset donors than for non-shared clonotypes. Only blood was sampled, and tissue TCR repertoires likely differ from those in blood. Because the study included only a small number of donors, the genetic and exposure-history diversity represented was limited.

The donors were healthy, HIV-negative adults who had no recently reported acute infections or vaccinations. Only Caucasian adults living in Nashville, Tennessee, USA were represented among the donors. CD4+ T cells were enriched by magnetic negative selection; naive cells were then positively selected on CD45RA, and the negative fraction formed the memory subset. After blood collection by leukapheresis, PBMCs were isolated using Ficoll-Histopaque density gradient centrifugation and then cryopreserved in the vapor phase of liquid nitrogen. Purity and quantity of every magnetically sorted T cell population were checked by analytical flow cytometry. Each sorted fraction had its genomic DNA isolated and then quantified by UV absorbance on a Nanodrop 2000c. Using the deep immunoSEQ assay, multiplex PCR amplified TCR CDR3 regions from genomic DNA. Extracted genomic DNA from each cell subset was spread evenly across all wells of several immunoSEQ 96-well plates, with each plate serving as a replicate. For sorted subsets, each replicate PCR was loaded with 200 ng genomic DNA, equivalent to some 27,000 T cell genomes. Purified libraries were quantified with a Qubit 3.0 fluorometer, sized on a Bioanalyzer 2100, and re-quantified with the KAPA Library Quantification kit. Each immunoSEQ 96-well plate was sequenced on its own single-read 150-cycle Illumina NextSeq 550 flow cell. The authors processed their data as follows. Because only junctional sequences without quality scores were contained in the immunoSEQ output, filtering matching that applied to full-length reads could not be performed. To assign V/J genes and CDR3, sequences were annotated using PyIR, a Python wrapper for IgBLAST v1.9, with IMGT germline references. Reads were removed for weak V/J assignments (E-value above 1e-6), missing CDR3, stop codons, out-of-frame junctions, or ambiguous translated residues. V3J clonotypes were defined as sequences sharing the same inferred V gene, J gene, and CDR3 amino acid sequence. To compute the percentage overlap between repertoires, the number of shared unique clonotypes was divided by the size of the smaller repertoire. Richness of each repertoire was evaluated using RTK rarefaction, the Chao1 estimator, and Recon v2.1 estimates of unobserved clonotypes. Generation probabilities were computed with OLGA for all TCRbeta clonotypes obtained by the gDNA method from several donors. The clones in this table, taken by TCRdb from immuneACCESS, are in-frame only. Not every clone is retained; where verified, under half of the shortfall comes from an unresolved V gene, and the cause of the rest is unknown. Clone size and V and J calls were adopted from that table, with D and trimming inferred from the DNA. The sample yields more than 2 million clones; around 95% were counted once. The ten biggest clones cover 0.1% to 0.15% of the sample.

Taken from cysteine to phenylalanine, the CDR3 has 12 residues. This entry keeps only the CDR3 DNA: 36 bases, framed from base 1. V and J lose 7 bases and 5 bases, and a span of 11 bases separates them. The CDR1 and CDR2 encoded by the germline V gene (reference sequence) are MNHNY and SVGAGI. Concerning this clone: Its binding antigen is unknown. It has no much larger one-base neighbor in the sample; base qualities were not kept.

Sequencing was done on a sample of naive CD4+ T cells sorted from blood. In light of the paper, this sample's cell subset or site label describes: CD45RA+ positively selected. The V and J genes are TRBV6-6 and TRBJ1-2; 5 matching bases give a weak D call of TRBD1. The sequence derives from a man aged 18 to 30 in good health. The CDR3 protein is CASTLTEYGYTF. Read as DNA, the sequence is TGTGCCAGCACCTTGACAGAGTATGGCTACACCTTC.